Below, one T cell receptor beta chain is given with its context. In the original processing: Amplification of reference gene primers was used by the study to estimate nucleated cell counts. Generated by immunoSEQ multiplex PCR, the TCRdb table keeps only in-frame clones and is missing some. D and trimming were read from the DNA, whereas the V and J calls and clone size are those reported in that table. There are a few hundred thousand clones in the sample; 70% to 90% occur only once, and 6.5% to 9.5% lies in the top ten. This sample was included in a study of blood T cell repertoires in COVID-19. Study in general: Acute and convalescent COVID-19 samples came from the United States, Italy and Spain. PBMCs, B-cell-depleted T cells, or T cells provided the cDNA or gDNA that made up the material.

V was pared by 4 bases and J by 5 bases, with 14 bases of the junction left unmatched. Germline lookup yields CDR1 SGHNT and CDR2 YYREEE (reference sequence). The length of the CDR3 is 17 residues. This clonotype was sampled from a woman aged 50 to 60 who had recovered from COVID-19. This sequence joins TRBV5-4 and TRBJ2-2; 7 positions agree with TRBD1. The sample comprised peripheral blood. The CDR3 sequence: CASSLPYRGGLTGELFF. The CDR3 nucleotides read TGTGCCAGCAGCCTCCCTTATCGAGGGGGCTTGACCGGGGAGCTGTTTTTT.